The present T cell receptor beta chain was sequenced within a study of blood T cell repertoires in COVID-19 (dated by TCRdb to 2020 to 2022). At the level of the whole study: Collaborator samples came from the United States, Italy and Spain and covered acute and convalescent phases of COVID-19. The samples were drawn from the first 160 participants of the ongoing ImmuneRACE study and from 1,254 subjects provided by 6 global collaborators. Where available, HLA class I and class II types were taken from metadata supplied by the sample provider and were not determined by assay-based typing. The repertoires were released in a freely available public database intended as a resource for research on the immune response to SARS-CoV-2. Sample metadata almost always included a de-identified subject ID, COVID-19 status, age in years and sex. The material from the prospective study consisted of cDNA or gDNA derived from T cells, B-cell-depleted T cells, or PBMCs. The dataset comprised deeply sampled blood TCRbeta repertoires from subjects exposed to, actively infected with, or recovered from COVID-19.

TCRbeta CDR3 regions were amplified from genomic DNA by means of the immunoSEQ Assay, a bias-controlled multiplex PCR. Processing in the source paper ran as follows. The number of nucleated cells in each sample was estimated by amplification of reference gene primers within the assay. To quantify the absolute abundance of each unique TCRbeta CDR3 rearrangement, sequence reads were collapsed and filtered. For each sample, productive Simpson clonality was calculated by taking the square root of Simpson's diversity index across productive rearrangements. Not all clones reach the TCRdb copy of this immuneACCESS table, which keeps in-frame sequences only. Checked studies attribute under half of the gap to unresolved V genes and leave the rest unexplained. The DNA was the basis for D and trimming; V, J and clone size are from that table. The sample has under 300,000 clones on record, roughly 88% of them singletons. The ten largest clones represent 2.5% to 3.5% of the sample.

On the study overall, not on this receptor specifically: How much clinical and demographic metadata was included differed by source and by participant, and the metadata was provided uncurated.

Participants in the prospective study were enrolled through a virtual design, were aged roughly 18 to 100 years, and lived in 20 to 30 United States geographic areas. In the prospective study, cohorts were assigned on the basis of participant-reported clinical history obtained from a screening survey and a study questionnaire. Exposed participants had been in contact, within 2 weeks of entering the study, with a person who had a PCR-confirmed or clinician-diagnosed case of COVID-19. In the prospective study, mobile phlebotomists collected whole blood, serum and a nasopharyngeal or oropharyngeal swab from each participant. Prospective study participants could optionally give additional blood draws and questionnaires over an approximately 2-month period. Blood samples from the prospective study were shipped frozen or at room temperature prior to DNA extraction. Inclusive of the bounding cysteine and phenylalanine, the CDR3 is 14 residues long. Of the read, only the CDR3 DNA is kept; its 42 bases are in frame from base 1. V is cut by 7 bases and J by 6 bases, and the space between the germline ends is 15 bases. According to the germline V gene, CDR1 reads SNHLY and CDR2 reads FYNNEI.

Concerning this clone: This receptor's antigen is unknown. No base quality values were provided; no much bigger clone lies one nucleotide off.

This sequence uses TRBV2 and TRBJ1-4, with the D gene uncertain. The sequencing input was PBMCs or T cells enriched from blood (not recorded which). The sequence was collected from a woman aged 40 to 50 who had been exposed to COVID-19. CDR3 sequence: CASKPGGEHEKLFF. The nucleotide sequence reads TGTGCCAGCAAGCCTGGTGGGGAGCATGAAAAACTGTTTTTT.